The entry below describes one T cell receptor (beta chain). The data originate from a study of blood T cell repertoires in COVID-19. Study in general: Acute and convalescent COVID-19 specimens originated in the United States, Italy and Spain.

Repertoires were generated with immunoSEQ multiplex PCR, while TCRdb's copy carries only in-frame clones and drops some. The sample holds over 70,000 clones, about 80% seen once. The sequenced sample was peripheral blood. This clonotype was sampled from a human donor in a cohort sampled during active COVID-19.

CDR3 bases: TGTGCCAGCAGTTCCGGGACAGCCGATATTCCCTACGAGCAGTACTTC. Amino acid sequence: CASSSGTADIPYEQYF. The rearrangement links TRBV6-2 or TRBV6-3 to TRBJ2-7; TRBD1 matches 7 bases. Germline V gives CDR1 MNHEY, CDR2 SVGEGT. The trim removed 4 bases at V and 2 bases at J, leaving 11 bases unmatched. The CDR3 runs 16 residues.